This section outlines one TCR beta chain sequence together with its context. Which antigen it targets is not known. The input lacks base qualities; no much larger clone sits a single base away. This record comes from a study of patients and donors after allogeneic stem cell transplantation (TCRdb year 2020). Based on the germline V gene (reference sequence), the CDR1 and CDR2 sequences are GTSNPN and SVGIG. The CDR3 runs 13 residues from the cysteine to the phenylalanine. Only the CDR3 DNA is retained, 39 bases long and in frame from the first base. V loses 4 bases, J loses 9 bases, and the germline ends lie 13 bases apart. Libraries were prepared through RT-PCR. The instrument was a NextSeq 550. Using fastp at Q25 and MiXCR, TCRdb reprocessed the public reads and kept productive beta chains. For every CDR3 protein sequence, its rows merge into one entry that carries the most common genes and DNA. In all, the sample holds fewer than 250,000 distinct CDR3 sequences, and 11% to 15% of those were seen once. In total, the top ten clones hold 11% of the sample.

The sequence joins TRBV30 to TRBJ1-6; D gene: possibly TRBD1, on 5 matching bases. The source material was blood, either unsorted or a sorted T cell fraction (not recorded which). The sequence was obtained from a human donor who was either an allogeneic HSCT recipient or a stem cell or donor lymphocyte infusion donor (not recorded which). It is not recorded whose cells these are; they may come from a transplant donor. The DNA sequence is given as TGTGCCTGGACGGGTCAGGGATCTTCACCCCTCCACTTT. It translates as CAWTGQGSSPLHF.